These T cell receptor beta chains were read from a single sample in a study of cytomegalovirus exposure and HLA in healthy donors. Measured with immunoSEQ multiplex PCR; TCRdb has only the in-frame clones, and not every one. The sample holds hundreds of thousands of clones, around 88% seen once. Sequenced material: PBMCs. These receptors originate from a woman aged 25 to 39 in good health and CMV-seropositive. Both conserved end residues are trimmed from each CDR3.

TRBV10-1,TRBJ2-1,ASSEFIAGGPKDEQF
TRBV2,TRBJ2-7,ASSELQGGTYEQY
TRBV6-1,TRBJ2-7,ASSEIPSGRENEQY
TRBV19,TRBJ1-2,ASSISSLNYGYT
TRBV25-1,TRBJ1-1,ASSEFFAQGTLTEAF
TRBV9,TRBJ1-3,ASSATGGPPGNTIY
TRBV5-4,TRBJ2-3,ASSSGLAADTQY
TRBV18,TRBJ1-2,ASSPSGGPTNYGYT
TRBV5-6,TRBJ1-2,ASRQDRPGGYT
TRBV19,TRBJ2-2,ASSALLAGGTGELF
TRBV30,TRBJ2-4,AWGTDPKNIQY
TRBV5-1,TRBJ1-5,ASSEQGYNQPQH
TRBV6-5,TRBJ2-5,ASSYAGPQGETQY